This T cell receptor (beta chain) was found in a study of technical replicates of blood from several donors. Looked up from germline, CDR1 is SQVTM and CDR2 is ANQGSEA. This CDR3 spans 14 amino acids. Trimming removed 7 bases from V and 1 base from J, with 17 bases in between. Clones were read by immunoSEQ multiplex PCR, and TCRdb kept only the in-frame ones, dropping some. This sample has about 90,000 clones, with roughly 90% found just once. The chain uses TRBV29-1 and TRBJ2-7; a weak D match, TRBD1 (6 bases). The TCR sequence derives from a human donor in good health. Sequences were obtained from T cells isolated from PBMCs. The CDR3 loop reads CSARRQVGSYEQYF. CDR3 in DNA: TGCAGCGCGAGACGACAGGTAGGATCCTACGAGCAGTACTTC.